This is a list of T cell receptor beta chains from one sample in a study of T cell repertoires in cytomegalovirus infection. TCRdb passed the reads through MiXCR, listing each CDR3 protein once. Counted here are around 740,000 distinct CDR3 sequences, roughly 36% occurring once; the ten biggest clones make up about 2.8%. The sequenced sample was PBMCs. The receptors were sampled from a human donor in good health (CMV status not recorded). Some clones in this sample may be carry-over from other donors' samples. The CDR3 runs from the conserved cysteine through the conserved F or W. Each record gives: V gene, D gene, J gene, clone size, CDR3 protein, CDR3 DNA. A D gene is named only where the DNA matches it firmly. Part of the rows lack a size; the others show once, few, many or a class for expanded clones.

TRBV6-2/TRBV6-3,TRBD1,TRBJ1-2,-,CASSSSLGQGFYGYTF,TGTGCCAGCAGTTCCTCTTTAGGACAGGGGTTCTATGGCTACACCTTC
TRBV15,-,TRBJ2-1,-,CATSRRTGLRNNEQFF,TGTGCCACCAGCAGGAGGACGGGTCTCCGGAACAATGAGCAGTTCTTC
TRBV27,TRBD2,TRBJ2-2,-,CASSLLSSGGGNTGELFF,TGTGCCAGCAGTTTACTGTCTAGCGGGGGGGGTAACACCGGGGAGCTGTTTTTT
TRBV6-5,TRBD2,TRBJ2-1,few,CASSIRTSGNNEQFF,TGTGCCAGCAGTATAAGGACTAGCGGGAACAATGAGCAGTTCTTC
TRBV20-1,-,TRBJ1-2,-,CSARVRDYYGYTF,TGCAGTGCTAGAGTTCGGGACTACTATGGCTACACCTTC
TRBV7-9,-,TRBJ1-5,many,CASSRGQDSNQPQHF,TGTGCCAGCAGCCGCGGACAAGATAGCAATCAGCCCCAGCATTTT
TRBV5-4,TRBD1,TRBJ2-7,many,CASSTPETGELRYEQYF,TGTGCCAGCAGCACACCGGAGACAGGGGAATTGAGGTACGAGCAGTACTTC
TRBV6-1,-,TRBJ2-2,many,CASSEEGRETGELFF,TGTGCCAGCAGTGAAGAGGGCAGGGAGACCGGGGAGCTGTTTTTT
TRBV7-8,TRBD2,TRBJ2-1,-,CASSPTLAGGPVYNEQFF,TGTGCCAGCAGCCCTACTCTAGCGGGAGGGCCAGTTTACAATGAGCAGTTCTTC
TRBV7-3,-,TRBJ2-1,few,CASSANTGGEQFF,TGTGCCAGCAGCGCCAACACGGGTGGTGAGCAGTTCTTC
TRBV20-1,-,TRBJ1-1,-,CSAEEGHGYTEAFF,TGCAGTGCTGAGGAAGGACATGGGTACACTGAAGCTTTCTTT
TRBV6-2/TRBV6-3,-,TRBJ1-5,-,CASSYARMGLKNQPQHF,TGTGCCAGCAGTTACGCGAGAATGGGGCTAAAGAATCAGCCCCAGCATTTT
TRBV7-9,-,TRBJ1-2,few,CASSPGRTGIRHYGYTF,TGTGCCAGCAGCCCCGGACGAACAGGGATCCGGCACTATGGCTACACCTTC
TRBV28,-,TRBJ2-7,-,CASNLEAGAEQYF,TGTGCCAGCAACCTTGAGGCAGGGGCCGAGCAGTACTTC
TRBV29-1,TRBD1,TRBJ2-5,-,CSGRGRGETQYF,TGCAGCGGCAGGGGGCGCGGGGAGACCCAGTACTTC
TRBV7-9,TRBD1,TRBJ1-1,few,CASRLDRAGYTEAFF,TGTGCCAGCAGGCTGGACAGGGCGGGGTACACTGAAGCTTTCTTT
TRBV7-2,-,TRBJ1-4,-,CASSLQRPGKWGEKLFF,TGTGCCAGCAGCTTACAACGCCCGGGGAAGTGGGGTGAAAAACTGTTTTTT
TRBV19,TRBD1,TRBJ1-1,-,CASSDSGTVNTEAFF,TGTGCCAGTAGTGACTCCGGGACAGTGAACACTGAAGCTTTCTTT
TRBV27,TRBD2,TRBJ2-3,-,CASSPLAGSGTDTQYF,TGTGCCAGCAGTCCTCTAGCGGGGTCGGGGACAGATACGCAGTATTTT
TRBV20-1,-,TRBJ2-3,-,CSARDFRGAKETDTQYF,TGCAGTGCTAGAGATTTCCGGGGGGCCAAGGAAACAGATACGCAGTATTTT
TRBV11-2,-,TRBJ2-1,-,CASSFLDIPGYNEQFF,TGTGCCAGCAGCTTCCTAGACATTCCTGGATACAATGAGCAGTTCTTC
TRBV7-2,-,TRBJ1-5,many,CASSLGYQPQHF,TGTGCCAGCAGCTTAGGATATCAGCCCCAGCATTTT
TRBV28,-,TRBJ1-2,few,CASREVGDYGYTF,TGTGCCAGCAGGGAGGTGGGGGACTATGGCTACACCTTC
TRBV6-6,-,TRBJ1-1,-,CASSYSGSLPEAFF,TGTGCCAGCAGTTACTCGGGTAGCTTGCCTGAAGCTTTCTTT
TRBV12-3/TRBV12-4,TRBD1,TRBJ1-1,many,CASSTQGRGNTEAFF,TGTGCCAGCAGTACACAGGGGCGGGGGAACACTGAAGCTTTCTTT
TRBV28,TRBD1,TRBJ2-3,many,CASSPQQGFGTDTQYF,TGTGCCAGCAGTCCCCAACAGGGGTTCGGCACAGATACGCAGTATTTT
TRBV25-1,-,TRBJ1-2,-,CASSDSTRGRGSGYTF,TGTGCCAGCAGTGATTCTACCAGGGGAAGGGGCTCTGGCTACACCTTC
TRBV5-1,TRBD1,TRBJ1-4,few,CASSWGTAGKLFF,TGCGCCAGCAGTTGGGGGACAGCTGGAAAACTGTTTTTT